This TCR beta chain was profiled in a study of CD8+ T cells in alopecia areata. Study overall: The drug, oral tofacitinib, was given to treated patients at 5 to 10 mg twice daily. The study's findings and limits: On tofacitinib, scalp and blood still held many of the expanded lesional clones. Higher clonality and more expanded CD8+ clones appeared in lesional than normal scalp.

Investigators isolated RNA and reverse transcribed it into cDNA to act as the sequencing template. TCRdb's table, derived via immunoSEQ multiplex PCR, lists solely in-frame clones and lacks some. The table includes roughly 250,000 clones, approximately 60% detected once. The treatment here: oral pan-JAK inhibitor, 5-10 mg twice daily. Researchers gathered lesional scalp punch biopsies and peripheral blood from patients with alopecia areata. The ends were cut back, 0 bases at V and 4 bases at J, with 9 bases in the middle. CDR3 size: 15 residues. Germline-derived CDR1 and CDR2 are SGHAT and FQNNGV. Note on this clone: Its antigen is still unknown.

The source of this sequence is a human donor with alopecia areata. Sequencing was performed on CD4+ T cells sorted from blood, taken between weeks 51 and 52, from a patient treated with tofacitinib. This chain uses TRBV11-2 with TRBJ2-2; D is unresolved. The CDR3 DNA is TGTGCCAGCAGCTTAGAGATAGGGCTCACCGGGGAGCTGTTTTTT. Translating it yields CASSLEIGLTGELFF.